Below, 21 T cell receptor beta chains from the same sample are listed, as sequenced in a study of Graves' ophthalmopathy and Graves' hyperthyroidism (dated by TCRdb to 2016 to 2019). Sequenced on an Illumina HiSeq 2000. For repertoire sequencing, TCR beta CDR3 regions were amplified from RNA transcripts. The first round was an RT-PCR using HTBI primers with the Qiagen OneStep RT-PCR kit, and this first round was followed by a second-round multiplex PCR, then size selection and purification. The raw public data were reprocessed by TCRdb itself: fastp quality trimming at Q25, MiXCR clonotype calling, in-frame beta chains only. Under each unique CDR3 protein, matching rows form one entry showing the most common genes and DNA. Here the sample has approximately 500,000 distinct CDR3 sequences; about an eighth occur a single time. The ten largest account for roughly 10% of the sample. The source material was blood. Every receptor here comes from a woman aged 25 to 39 with Graves' ophthalmopathy. Donor details come from another sample of the same person, matched by shared clones.

This clonotype was recorded many times. The chain has TRBV12-3 or TRBV12-4 and TRBJ1-1, with a tentative D call TRBD1 (6 bases). The CDR3 is 15 residues long. The V gene lost 5 bases and the J gene lost 6 bases, with 19 bases spanning the gap. The CDR3 loop is CASSPGTPREAEAFF. The CDR3 region has the DNA TGTGCCAGCAGTCCTGGGACACCCCGTGAGGCTGAAGCTTTCTTT.

This clonotype came up many times. The gene calls are TRBV12-3 or TRBV12-4 and TRBJ2-7; tentatively, D is TRBD1 or TRBD2 (6 bases each). The CDR3 is 15 amino acids. Trimming stripped 3 bases from V and 3 bases from J, with 15 bases between. In nucleotides, the CDR3 is TGTGCCAGCAGTTTTTCCCGGGGGCAGATCTACGAGCAGTACTTC. The encoded protein is CASSFSRGQIYEQYF.

This clonotype was seen repeatedly, ten times or more. The genes are TRBV11-1 and TRBJ1-1; 9 bases align to TRBD1. This CDR3 is 15 amino acids long. Germline V lookup: CDR1 SGHAT, CDR2 FQDESV (reference sequence). The trim removed 3 bases at V and 5 bases at J, leaving 7 bases unmatched. CDR3 in amino acids: CASSFTQGARTEAFF. The CDR3 bases are TGTGCCAGCAGCTTCACACAGGGGGCGCGTACTGAAGCTTTCTTT.

This clonotype was seen at least ten times. Here the CDR3 reads CASSRGGDYYGYTF. Here the CDR3 DNA reads TGTGCCAGCAGTCGAGGGGGGGACTACTATGGCTACACCTTC. The chain carries TRBV28 and TRBJ1-2; D possibly corresponds to TRBD1 (6 bases). There are 14 residues in the CDR3. Between the trimmed V and J ends, which lost 5 bases and 3 bases, there was a span of 13 bases. CDR1 is MDHEN and CDR2 is SYDVKM in the germline V gene.

This chain connects TRBV2 to TRBJ1-1, with D tentatively TRBD1 (5 bases). CDR1 SNHLY and CDR2 FYNNEI come from the germline V gene. The CDR3 has 14 residues. Trimming took off 4 bases at V and 4 bases at J, with 13 bases between the two ends. Written as DNA, the CDR3 is TGTGCCAGCAGTGGGGACCGTCTGGGCACTGAAGCTTTCTTT. Translating gives CASSGDRLGTEAFF. The complete variable domain, with remaining parts taken from reference TRBV2 and TRBJ1-1, reads EPEVTQTPSHQVTQMGQEVILRCVPISNHLYFYWYRQILGQKVEFLVSFYNNEISEKSEIFDDQFSVERPDGSNFTLKIRSTKLEDSAMYFCASSGDRLGTEAFFGQGTRLTVV.

This clonotype has at least ten counts. The chain links TRBV12-3 or TRBV12-4 to TRBJ1-1; no firm D call. The V gene lost 7 bases and the J gene lost 3 bases, with 6 bases spanning the gap. The CDR3 has 11 amino acids. CDR3 sequence reads: CASTRDTEAFF. The CDR3 nucleotides read TGTGCCAGCACCCGGGACACTGAAGCTTTCTTT.

The sample holds many counts of this clonotype. The rearrangement joins TRBV4-1 to TRBJ1-2, with TRBD1 matching over 10 bases. The germline gives CDR1 MGHRA, CDR2 YSYEKL. The CDR3 extends over 17 amino acids. V dropped 1 base and J dropped 2; count of bases not matched to a gene: 7. CDR3 bases: TGCGCCAGCAGCCAAGGACAGGGGGCGCAGGTGAACTATGGCTACACCTTC. Amino acids: CASSQGQGAQVNYGYTF.

The sample holds many counts of this clonotype. The chain carries TRBV28 and TRBJ2-5; either TRBD1 or TRBD2 may supply D (5 bases each). V shed 7 bases and J shed 2 bases, with 14 bases lying between them. The CDR3 runs to 14 residues. Germline loops: CDR1 MDHEN, CDR2 SYDVKM. The CDR3 DNA sequence: TGTGCCAGCACCCCCTGGGGGAGACAAGAGACCCAGTACTTC. It specifies CASTPWGRQETQYF. The entire variable domain, with the rest obtained from reference TRBV28 and TRBJ2-5, is as follows: DVKVTQSSRYLVKRTGEKVFLECVQDMDHENMFWYRQDPGLGLRLIYFSYDVKMKEKGDIPEGYSVSREKKERFSLILESASTNQTSMYLCASTPWGRQETQYFGPGTRLLVL.

This clonotype was picked up a small number of times. The V gene is TRBV12-3 or TRBV12-4, the J gene TRBJ2-7, with a weak D call TRBD2 (5 bases). The CDR3 has 15 amino acids. Between the trimmed V and J ends, which lost 1 base and 3 bases, there was a span of 13 bases. The CDR3 loop is CASSLGGSRLYEQYF. In DNA form, the CDR3 reads TGTGCCAGCAGTTTAGGAGGGTCTCGCCTCTACGAGCAGTACTTC.

This clonotype has a count of ten or more. The genes are TRBV6-5 and TRBJ2-5; 7 bases are a match to TRBD1. The germline CDR1 and CDR2 sequences are MNHEY and SVGAGI. V lost 4 bases, J lost 2 bases, and 4 bases stayed unmatched. The CDR3 covers 14 residues. This CDR3 reads CASSSGTEQETQYF. CDR3 DNA sequence: TGTGCCAGCAGTTCCGGGACAGAACAAGAGACCCAGTACTTC.

The V gene is TRBV14, the J gene TRBJ1-2; perhaps TRBD1 as D (6 bases). CDR1 is SGHDN and CDR2 is FVKESK in the germline V gene. The CDR3 contains 14 residues. V gave up 3 bases and J gave up 4 bases, with 12 bases separating them. The CDR3 loop is CASSQGGGIYGYTF. CDR3 coding DNA: TGTGCCAGCAGCCAGGGAGGGGGAATCTATGGCTACACCTTC.

This clonotype was seen many times. The J gene is TRBJ2-2, the V gene TRBV29-1, with a weak D call TRBD1 (5 bases). V was trimmed by 2 bases and J by 9 bases, leaving 7 bases between them. The CDR3 runs to 11 residues. CDR1 is SQVTM, CDR2 ANQGSEA, per germline. The CDR3 sequence is CSVEWGRELFF. In nucleotides, the CDR3 is TGCAGCGTTGAATGGGGCCGGGAGCTGTTTTTT.

This clonotype has at least ten counts. The chain recombines TRBV10-2 with TRBJ2-7; 7 bases match TRBD1. J gave up 0 bases and V 3 bases, and 5 bases lay outside the gene matches. The CDR3 sequence is 15 residues long. Germline V lookup: CDR1 WSHSY, CDR2 SAAADI. CDR3 in DNA: TGCGCCAGCAGTGACCTGGGACAGCTCTCCTACGAGCAGTACTTC. Translated: CASSDLGQLSYEQYF.

This chain links TRBV14 with TRBJ2-5, with 12 nucleotides matching TRBD2. Looked up from germline, CDR1 is SGHDN and CDR2 is FVKESK. The CDR3 loop spans 24 amino acids. The trim removed 0 bases at V and 4 bases at J, leaving 27 bases unmatched. CDR3 in amino acids: CASSQDLAGIDPGTSGLPGETQYF. The CDR3, as DNA: TGTGCCAGCAGCCAAGATCTGGCGGGAATCGACCCCGGGACTAGCGGGCTCCCGGGAGAGACCCAGTACTTC. Supplemented by reference TRBV14 and TRBJ2-5, the full variable domain reads EAGVTQFPSHSVIEKGQTVTLRCDPISGHDNLYWYRRVMGKEIKFLLHFVKESKQDESGMPNNRFLAERTGGTYSTLKVQPAELEDSGVYFCASSQDLAGIDPGTSGLPGETQYFGPGTRLLVL.

In its sample, this clonotype was seen many times. In DNA, the CDR3 is TGTGCCAGCAGGCGACTAGCGGGAGGAGGGGTCTACGAGCAGTACTTC. It translates to CASRRLAGGGVYEQYF. The J gene is TRBJ2-7, the V gene TRBV27; 13 nucleotides align to TRBD2. Per the germline V gene, CDR1 is MNHEY and CDR2 is SMNVEV (reference sequence). Germline trimming cut 6 bases from V and 3 bases from J; bases unmatched to any gene: 8. CDR3 length equals 16 residues.

This clonotype was counted many times. The V call is TRBV3-1, the J call TRBJ2-6; D unclear. With 4 bases removed from V and 0 bases from J, the gap between germline ends came to 22 bases. There are 20 residues in the CDR3. CDR1 and CDR2 from the germline V gene are LGHDT and YNNKEL (reference sequence). The CDR3 sequence: CASSPHPLSHNLSGANVLTF. DNA for the CDR3: TGTGCCAGCAGCCCCCACCCGTTGAGCCATAACCTCTCTGGGGCCAACGTCCTGACTTTC.

This clonotype was observed a few times. The chain is built from TRBV28 and TRBJ2-7, with TRBD1 matching over 8 bases. Germline CDR1 and CDR2: MDHEN and SYDVKM. The CDR3 spans 14 residues. V was pared by 3 bases and J by 5 bases, with 6 bases of the junction left unmatched. CDR3 DNA sequence: TGTGCCAGCAGTTTCAGGGGGCGCGTCCACGAGCAGTACTTC. Residues: CASSFRGRVHEQYF. Full variable domain (remainder filled in from reference TRBV28 and TRBJ2-7): DVKVTQSSRYLVKRTGEKVFLECVQDMDHENMFWYRQDPGLGLRLIYFSYDVKMKEKGDIPEGYSVSREKKERFSLILESASTNQTSMYLCASSFRGRVHEQYFGPGTRLTVT.

The sample holds many counts of this clonotype. CDR3 in DNA: TGCAGCGTGCGGACGGTGAACACTGAAGCTTTCTTT. This encodes CSVRTVNTEAFF. The chain uses TRBV29-1 and TRBJ1-1; no definite D call. Per germline, CDR1 SQVTM and CDR2 ANQGSEA. V was pared by 6 bases and J by 0 bases, with 8 bases between. CDR3 length: 12 amino acids.

This clonotype was detected a few times. The V call is TRBV12-3 or TRBV12-4, the J call TRBJ2-5; no clear D gene. V was pared by 5 bases and J by 2 bases, with 6 bases between. This CDR3 comprises 12 residues. The chain's CDR3 is CASSATQETQYF. The DNA of the CDR3 is TGTGCCAGCAGTGCGACTCAAGAGACCCAGTACTTC.

This clonotype was seen many times. This rearrangement joins TRBV7-9 to TRBJ2-7; D perhaps matches TRBD2 (6 bases). The V end lost 8 bases, the J end lost 4 bases, and 15 bases lay between the germline ends. The CDR3 spans 13 residues. Germline lookup yields CDR1 SEHNR and CDR2 FQNEAQ (reference sequence). This CDR3 reads CASQGLFSYEQYF. The CDR3 DNA reads TGTGCCAGCCAGGGACTCTTTTCTTACGAGCAGTACTTC.

Many counts were recorded for this clonotype. This chain joins TRBV24-1 and TRBJ1-5; D is undetermined. Trimming removed 2 bases from V and 3 bases from J, with 7 bases in between. CDR1 KGHDR and CDR2 SFDVKD come from the germline V gene. This CDR3 comprises 14 residues. The CDR3 reads CATSDWTDNQPQHF. The CDR3 DNA reads TGTGCCACCAGTGATTGGACGGACAATCAGCCCCAGCATTTT.